A selection of T cell receptor beta chains follows, all from one sample in a study of cytomegalovirus exposure and HLA in healthy donors. Using immunoSEQ multiplex PCR, the repertoire was profiled, and TCRdb retains in-frame clones only, with some absent. The table includes more than 95,000 clones, about 84% detected once. Input material: PBMCs. The receptors were gathered from a man aged 35 to 55 in good health and CMV-seronegative. CDR3s leave out the opening cysteine and the closing phenylalanine or tryptophan. The order of the fields is V gene, CDR3 protein.

>TRBV2
ASNSQGQGNQPQH
>TRBV19
VPNRVQGSEAF
>TRBV7-2
ASSPTGTGMAFGYT
>TRBV21-1
ASSKGTSRTSLH
>TRBV7-3
ASSTGGARRETQY
>TRBV10-3
AIHSGDATGELF
>TRBV28
ASSLGAGVVEQF
>TRBV5-4
ASSLMGAPASEQY
>TRBV5-1
ASSGTGRNGYT
>TRBV28
ASSPSSGNTIY
>TRBV28
ASSPLTGGHTDTQY
>TRBV19
ASSIDDSNTGELF
>TRBV4-2
ASSQVTSGGPGEQF
>TRBV4-1
ASSPGRTAGSGNTIY
>TRBV5-8
ASSLALEAF
>TRBV5-4
ASSPRGTTNTGELF
>TRBV7-9
ASSQTSGTLAEQY
>TRBV5-1
ASSPHATGELF
>TRBV11-2
ASSLPGTTYNEQF
>TRBV4-2
ASSQVDSSYNEQF
>TRBV19
ASSITTDPNYGYT
>TRBV27
ARRHPYRLGKNIQY
>TRBV18
ASSPEDYGYT
>TRBV9
ASSAEQRGAGANVLT
>TRBV5-1
ASSFLYPGQEYEQY
>TRBV2
AGGVFTDTQY
>TRBV6-1
ASSEWASGGQETQY
>TRBV28
ASRVGTEAF
>TRBV7-3
ASSLMGGTGELF
>TRBV2
ASSELGTGLYEQY
>TRBV9
ASSARSSPSYEQY
>TRBV5-1
ASSWRDSEGDTQY
>TRBV6-4
ASGTGDTGELF
>TRBV4-1
ASSQDQGTQNYGYT
>TRBV6-5
ASSRDRGSGELF
>TRBV7-8
ASSPRTTNEKLF
>TRBV5-4
ASSSAGQGNTGELF
>TRBV5-6
ASSSKPGQGNTEAF
>TRBV14
ASSKTGLAALDTQY
>TRBV6-6
ASRITSGKNTEAF
>TRBV6-1
ASSVRQGNYGYT
>TRBV9
ASSAGGTSTDTQY
>TRBV7-9
ATGRQVRTEQY
>TRBV28
ASSRSGGLANYGYT
>TRBV7-9
SSSPRGSHLTGELF
>TRBV27
ASSSQGRAF
>TRBV5-4
ASSLRAGDEQY
>TRBV2
ASSTGQGSWYQETQY
>TRBV19
ASRNSGGIAEAF
>TRBV5-5
ASSLKGAQGFGYT
>TRBV15
ATSSGHTNTEAF
>TRBV11-2
ASSPWEGSPNTEAF
>TRBV7-2
ASSLGSATNEKLF